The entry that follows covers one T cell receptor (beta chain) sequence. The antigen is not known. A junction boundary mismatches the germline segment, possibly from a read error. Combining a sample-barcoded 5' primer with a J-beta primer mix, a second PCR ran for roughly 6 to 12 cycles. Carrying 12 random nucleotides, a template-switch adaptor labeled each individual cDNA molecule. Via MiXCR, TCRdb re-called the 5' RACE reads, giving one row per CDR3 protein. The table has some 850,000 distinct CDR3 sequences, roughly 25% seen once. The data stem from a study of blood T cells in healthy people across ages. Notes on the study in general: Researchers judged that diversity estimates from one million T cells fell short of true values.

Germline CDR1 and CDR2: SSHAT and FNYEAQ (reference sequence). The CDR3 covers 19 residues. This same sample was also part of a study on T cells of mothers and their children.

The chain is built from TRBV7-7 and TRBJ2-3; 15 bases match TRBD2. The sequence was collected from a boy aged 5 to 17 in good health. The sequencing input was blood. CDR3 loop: CASSPAAGTSGGITDTQYF. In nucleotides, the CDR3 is TGTGCTAGCAGCCCGGCGGCCGGGACTAGCGGGGGGATCACAGATACGCAGTATTTT.